This TCR beta chain comes out of a study of blood T cell repertoires in COVID-19. The wider study: Samples representing acute and convalescent COVID-19 were sourced from the United States, Italy and Spain.

In the original analysis: Estimation of nucleated cell counts relied on the amplification of reference gene primers. Some clones are missing from TCRdb's copy, which holds only in-frame ones; the method was immunoSEQ multiplex PCR. The D gene and trimming were derived from the DNA, and the V and J assignments and clone size from that table. The sample records 400,000 to 550,000 clones, roughly 91% being singletons. Losses at the gene ends were 3 bases for V and 8 bases for J; bases not matched to a gene: 3. The CDR3 is 14 residues long. CDR1 and CDR2 (germline): MNHNS, SASEGT. The TCR originated in a woman in her thirties with acute or convalescent COVID-19. This chain uses TRBV6-1 with TRBJ1-6, with TRBD1 matching over 8 bases. The sequencing input was peripheral blood. This CDR3 is CASSEDRAYSPLHF. The CDR3 coding sequence is TGTGCCAGCAGTGAGGACAGGGCCTATTCACCCCTCCACTTT.